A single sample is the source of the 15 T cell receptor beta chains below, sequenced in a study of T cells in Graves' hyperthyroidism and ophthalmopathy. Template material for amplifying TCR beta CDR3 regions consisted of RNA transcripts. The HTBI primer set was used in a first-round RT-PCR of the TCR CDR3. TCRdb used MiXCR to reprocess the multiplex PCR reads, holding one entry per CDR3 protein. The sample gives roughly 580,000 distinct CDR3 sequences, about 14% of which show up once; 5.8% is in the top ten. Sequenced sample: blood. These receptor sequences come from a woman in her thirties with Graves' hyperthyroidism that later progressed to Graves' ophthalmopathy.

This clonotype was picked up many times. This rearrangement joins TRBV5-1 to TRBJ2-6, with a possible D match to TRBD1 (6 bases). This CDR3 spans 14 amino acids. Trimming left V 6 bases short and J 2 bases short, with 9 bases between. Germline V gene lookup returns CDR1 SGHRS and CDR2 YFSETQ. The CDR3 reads CASNAGAGANVLTF. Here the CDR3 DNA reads TGCGCCAGCAACGCAGGGGCTGGGGCCAACGTCCTGACTTTC. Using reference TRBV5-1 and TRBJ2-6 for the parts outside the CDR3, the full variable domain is KAGVTQTPRYLIKTRGQQVTLSCSPISGHRSVSWYQQTPGQGLQFLFEYFSETQRNKGNFPGRFSGRQFSNSRSEMNVSTLELGDSALYLCASNAGAGANVLTFGAGSRLTVL.

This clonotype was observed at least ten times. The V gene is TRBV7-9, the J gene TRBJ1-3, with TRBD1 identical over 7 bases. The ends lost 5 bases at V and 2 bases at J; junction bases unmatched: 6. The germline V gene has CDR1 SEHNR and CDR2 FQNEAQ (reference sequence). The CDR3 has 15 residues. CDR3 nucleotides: TGTGCCAGCAGCCGAGAAGGGACAGCTGGAAACACCATATATTTT. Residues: CASSREGTAGNTIYF.

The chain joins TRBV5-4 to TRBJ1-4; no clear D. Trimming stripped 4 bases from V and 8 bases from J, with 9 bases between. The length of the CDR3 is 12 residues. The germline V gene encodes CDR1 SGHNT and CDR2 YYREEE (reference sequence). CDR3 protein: CASSRSQEKLFF. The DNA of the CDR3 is TGTGCCAGCAGCCGGTCTCAGGAAAAACTGTTTTTT. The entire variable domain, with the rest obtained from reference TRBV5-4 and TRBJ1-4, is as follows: ETGVTQSPTHLIKTRGQQVTLRCSSQSGHNTVSWYQQALGQGPQFIFQYYREEENGRGNFPPRFSGLQFPNYSSELNVNALELDDSALYLCASSRSQEKLFFGSGTQLSVL.

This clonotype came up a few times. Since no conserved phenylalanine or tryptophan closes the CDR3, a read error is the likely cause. The CDR3 DNA follows: TGTGCCAGCAGCTTGAACGGGGAAGCTTTCCTT. Amino acids: CASSLNGEAFL. J is TRBJ1-1 and V is TRBV7-2; D call uncertain. Germline V gives CDR1 SGHTA, CDR2 FQGNSA. The CDR3 runs to 11 residues. The V and J ends lost 3 bases and 8 bases respectively, with 7 bases between them.

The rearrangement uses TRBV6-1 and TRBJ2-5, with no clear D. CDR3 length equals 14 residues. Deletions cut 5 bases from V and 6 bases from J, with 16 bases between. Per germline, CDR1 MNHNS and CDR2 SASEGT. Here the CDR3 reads CASSPTVGGQTQYF. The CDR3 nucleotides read TGTGCCAGCAGTCCCACAGTGGGCGGTCAGACCCAGTACTTC.

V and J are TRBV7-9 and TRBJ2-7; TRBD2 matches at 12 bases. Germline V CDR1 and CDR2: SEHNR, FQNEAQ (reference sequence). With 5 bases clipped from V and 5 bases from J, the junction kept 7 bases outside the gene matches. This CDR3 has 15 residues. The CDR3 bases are TGTGCCAGCAGCCCTCTAGCGGGAGGGCCAAACGAGCAGTACTTC. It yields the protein CASSPLAGGPNEQYF. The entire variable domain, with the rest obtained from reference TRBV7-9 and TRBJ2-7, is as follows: DTGVSQNPRHKITKRGQNVTFRCDPISEHNRLYWYRQTLGQGPEFLTYFQNEAQLEKSRLLSDRFSAERPKGSFSTLEIQRTEQGDSAMYLCASSPLAGGPNEQYFGPGTRLTVT.

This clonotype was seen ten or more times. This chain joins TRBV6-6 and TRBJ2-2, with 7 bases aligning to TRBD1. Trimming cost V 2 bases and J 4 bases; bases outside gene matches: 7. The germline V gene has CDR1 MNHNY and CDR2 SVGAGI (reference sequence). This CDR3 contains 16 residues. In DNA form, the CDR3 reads TGTGCCAGCAGTTACGGGACAGTGGGTAGCACCGGGGAGCTGTTTTTT. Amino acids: CASSYGTVGSTGELFF.

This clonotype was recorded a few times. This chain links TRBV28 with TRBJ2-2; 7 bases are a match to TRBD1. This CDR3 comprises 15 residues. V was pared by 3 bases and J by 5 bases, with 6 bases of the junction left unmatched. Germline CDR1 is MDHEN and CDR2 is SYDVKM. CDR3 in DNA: TGTGCCAGCAGTTTTTCCCAGGGGGTTACCGGGGAGCTGTTTTTT. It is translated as CASSFSQGVTGELFF.

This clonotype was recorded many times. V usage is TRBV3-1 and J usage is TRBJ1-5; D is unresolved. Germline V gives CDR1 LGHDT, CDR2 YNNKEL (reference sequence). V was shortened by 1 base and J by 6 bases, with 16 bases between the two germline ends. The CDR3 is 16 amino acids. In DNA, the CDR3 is TGTGCCAGCAGCCAAGGGGTCCCGGCTGAAGGTCAGCCCCAGCATTTT. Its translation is CASSQGVPAEGQPQHF.

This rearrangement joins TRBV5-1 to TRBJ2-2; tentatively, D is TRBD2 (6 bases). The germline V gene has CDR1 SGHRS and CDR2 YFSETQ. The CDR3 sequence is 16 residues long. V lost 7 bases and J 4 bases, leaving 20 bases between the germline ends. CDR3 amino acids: CASYSGGTISTGELFF. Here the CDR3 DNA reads TGCGCCAGCTATTCCGGAGGGACGATTTCCACCGGGGAGCTGTTTTTT.

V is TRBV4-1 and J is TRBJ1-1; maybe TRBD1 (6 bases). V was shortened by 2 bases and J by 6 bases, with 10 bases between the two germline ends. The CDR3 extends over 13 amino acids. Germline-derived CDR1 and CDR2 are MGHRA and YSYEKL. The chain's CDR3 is CASSQRGGPEAFF. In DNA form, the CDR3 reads TGCGCCAGCAGCCAACGAGGGGGGCCTGAAGCTTTCTTT.

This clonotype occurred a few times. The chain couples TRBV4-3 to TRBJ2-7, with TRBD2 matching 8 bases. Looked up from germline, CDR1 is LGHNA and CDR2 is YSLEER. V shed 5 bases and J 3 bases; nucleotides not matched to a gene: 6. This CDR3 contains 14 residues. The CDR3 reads CASSWERGNYEQYF. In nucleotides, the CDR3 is TGCGCCAGCAGCTGGGAGCGGGGGAACTACGAGCAGTACTTC.

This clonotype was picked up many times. The CDR3 nucleotides are TGTGCCAGCAGCTTTCAGACAGGGTGGGCCTACAATGAGCAGTTCTTC. Its protein product is CASSFQTGWAYNEQFF. The chain combines TRBV7-2 with TRBJ2-1; 7 nucleotides agree with TRBD1. Looked up from germline, CDR1 is SGHTA and CDR2 is FQGNSA. Trimming took 3 bases from V and 2 from J; bases not matched to a gene: 7. This CDR3 comprises 16 residues. Looking up the rest from reference TRBV7-2 and TRBJ2-1 gives the full variable domain: GAGVSQSPSNKVTEKGKDVELRCDPISGHTALYWYRQSLGQGLEFLIYFQGNSAPDKSGLPSDRFSAERTGGSVSTLTIQRTQQEDSAVYLCASSFQTGWAYNEQFFGPGTRLTVL.

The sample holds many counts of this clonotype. The CDR3: CASSHTDRVKLHEQYF. The CDR3 DNA sequence: TGTGCCAGCAGTCATACGGACAGGGTGAAGTTGCACGAGCAGTACTTC. The chain is built from TRBV7-9 and TRBJ2-7; 8 nucleotides match TRBD1. Germline assignment: CDR1 SEHNR and CDR2 FQNEAQ (reference sequence). The CDR3 sequence is 16 residues long. V lost 6 bases and J lost 5; bases outside the gene matches: 15. Full variable domain (missing parts from reference TRBV7-9 and TRBJ2-7): DTGVSQNPRHKITKRGQNVTFRCDPISEHNRLYWYRQTLGQGPEFLTYFQNEAQLEKSRLLSDRFSAERPKGSFSTLEIQRTEQGDSAMYLCASSHTDRVKLHEQYFGPGTRLTVT.

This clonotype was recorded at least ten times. For the CDR3, the DNA is TGTGCCAGCAGTGGCTGGGTTTCGGCAGATACGCAGTATTTT. Translation: CASSGWVSADTQYF. The chain employs TRBV6-1 and TRBJ2-3, with no clear D. V was cut by 4 bases and J by 4 bases, with 12 bases left in between. The germline gives CDR1 MNHNS, CDR2 SASEGT. The length of the CDR3 is 14 residues.